Presented here are 22 T cell receptor beta chains from one specimen sequenced in a study of shared clonotypes between healthy human individuals. Data came from immunoSEQ multiplex PCR; TCRdb stores just in-frame clones and leaves some out. The sample has approximately 980,000 clones, over 75% seen once. The source material was memory CD4+ T cells sorted from blood. Subset described: CD45RA-negative fraction. Receptors originate from a young man in good health.

The CDR3: CASSEVATFSRANVLTF. CDR3 nucleotide sequence: TGTGCCAGCAGTGAGGTTGCCACCTTTTCTAGGGCCAACGTCCTGACTTTC. The chain joins TRBV2 to TRBJ2-6, with unresolved D. The CDR3 covers 17 residues. V was pared by 3 bases and J by 5 bases, with 17 bases between. Looked up from germline, CDR1 is SNHLY and CDR2 is FYNNEI.

The chain has TRBV5-1 and TRBJ2-3; D may be TRBD1 or TRBD2 (5 bases each). This CDR3 has 14 amino acids. V lost 3 bases and J 6 bases, leaving 14 bases between the germline ends. The germline V gene has CDR1 SGHRS and CDR2 YFSETQ. CDR3 coding DNA: TGCGCCAGCAGCTCCGGGGACGAGCTGGATACGCAGTATTTT. It encodes CASSSGDELDTQYF.

The genes are TRBV2 and TRBJ1-1; D call uncertain. Deletions cut 9 bases from V and 5 bases from J, with 22 bases between. Germline V gene lookup returns CDR1 SNHLY and CDR2 FYNNEI. The CDR3 has 15 residues. The CDR3 spells CASLPRRGLDTEAFF. CDR3 bases: TGTGCCAGTTTACCAAGGCGGGGATTGGATACTGAAGCTTTCTTT. Combining the CDR3 with reference TRBV2 and TRBJ1-1 gives the whole variable domain EPEVTQTPSHQVTQMGQEVILRCVPISNHLYFYWYRQILGQKVEFLVSFYNNEISEKSEIFDDQFSVERPDGSNFTLKIRSTKLEDSAMYFCASLPRRGLDTEAFFGQGTRLTVV.

Of note for this clone: This sample includes further DNA sequences coding for the same CDR3. The CDR3 DNA reads as TGTGCCAGCTCTTCCTCCCGGGTCGAAAAACTGTTTTTT. Its protein product is CASSSSRVEKLFF. The chain carries TRBV27 and TRBJ1-4; D gene uncertain. Trimming stripped 8 bases from V and 8 bases from J, with 15 bases between. CDR1 is MNHEY and CDR2 is SMNVEV in the germline V gene (reference sequence). The CDR3 runs 13 residues.

The chain employs TRBV27 and TRBJ2-3, with a possible D match to TRBD2 (6 bases). The CDR3 has 16 amino acids. Trimming shortened V by 5 bases and J by 2 bases, and 17 bases separated the two germline ends. The germline V gene has CDR1 MNHEY and CDR2 SMNVEV (reference sequence). The CDR3 coding sequence is TGTGCCAGCAGTACTCCGGAGGGCAGGGACACAGATACGCAGTATTTT. Its translation is CASSTPEGRDTDTQYF.

The chain uses TRBV7-9 and TRBJ2-2; no definite D call. The CDR3 consists of 16 residues. Deletions cut 1 base from V and 4 bases from J, with 13 bases between. Germline V lookup: CDR1 SEHNR, CDR2 FQNEAQ (reference sequence). In DNA, the CDR3 is TGTGCCAGCAGCTTAGGTCAAAGCGTCGGCACCGGGGAGCTGTTTTTT. Protein: CASSLGQSVGTGELFF.

This clone was seen a handful of times. This rearrangement joins TRBV11-3 to TRBJ2-1; 8 bases align to TRBD1. Germline CDR1 and CDR2: SGHNT and YENEEA. This CDR3 spans 12 amino acids. The junction had 1 base not matched to a gene; V was cut back by 4 bases and J by 8 bases. CDR3 sequence: CASSSQGDEQFF. In DNA form, the CDR3 reads TGTGCCAGCAGCTCACAGGGGGATGAGCAGTTCTTC.

Turning to this clone: A read error may explain this, as a much larger clone is one base away. This sample also contains other DNA sequences that code for the same CDR3. The chain employs TRBV11-2 and TRBJ1-5; D is unclear. The CDR3 loop spans 13 amino acids. Germline lookup yields CDR1 SGHAT and CDR2 FQNNGV. Trimming stripped 2 bases from V and 0 bases from J, with 2 bases between. The chain's CDR3 is CASSLSSNQPQHF. CDR3 nucleotides: TGTGCCAGCAGCTTAAGTAGCAATCAGCCCCAGCATTTT.

CDR3 protein: CASSQGRRTSGTPYEQYF. The CDR3 DNA follows: TGCGCCAGCAGCCAAGGTCGAAGGACTAGCGGGACGCCCTACGAGCAGTACTTC. V and J are TRBV4-1 and TRBJ2-7; 12 bases align to TRBD2. This CDR3 region has 18 residues. Germline lookup yields CDR1 MGHRA and CDR2 YSYEKL. The J segment lost 2 bases and the V segment lost 1 base, leaving 9 bases of the junction unmatched.

The gene calls are TRBV9 and TRBJ2-7; 7 bases match TRBD2. V was clipped by 3 bases and J by 0 bases; unmatched bases: 3. Per germline, CDR1 SGDLS and CDR2 YYNGEE. The CDR3 consists of 14 residues. CDR3: CASSGGLFSYEQYF. CDR3 nucleotides: TGTGCCAGCAGCGGGGGACTATTCTCCTACGAGCAGTACTTC.

A few counts support this clone. This chain links TRBV28 with TRBJ1-2; tentative D call: TRBD1 (5 bases). V was shortened by 2 bases and J by 1 base, with 11 bases between the two germline ends. The CDR3 is 15 residues long. Germline V gives CDR1 MDHEN, CDR2 SYDVKM. The CDR3 DNA follows: TGTGCCAGCAGTTTAGGTAGCGGGGGTAACTATGGCTACACCTTC. Residues: CASSLGSGGNYGYTF.

Only one count was recorded for this clone. The chain recombines TRBV30 with TRBJ1-2; D remains unclear. CDR1 and CDR2 (germline): GTSNPN, SVGIG (reference sequence). Trimming left V 3 bases short and J 1 base short, with 21 bases between. The CDR3 consists of 17 residues. Written as DNA, the CDR3 is TGTGCCTGGAGGCAGTCATCTTCAGGAGCTCATAACTATGGCTACACCTTC. Protein: CAWRQSSSGAHNYGYTF.

The chain couples TRBV11-2 to TRBJ1-1; 9 bases align to TRBD1. The CDR3 runs to 14 residues. Unmatched junction bases numbered 5, after V lost 5 bases and J lost 4 bases. The germline V gene encodes CDR1 SGHAT and CDR2 FQNNGV. In DNA form, the CDR3 reads TGTGCCAGCAGCGAACAGGGGGCGATCACTGAAGCTTTCTTT. Translating gives CASSEQGAITEAFF.

The chain uses TRBV2 and TRBJ2-3; maybe TRBD2 (5 bases). This CDR3 is built from 17 residues. In germline, CDR1 is SNHLY, CDR2 FYNNEI. V gave up 6 bases and J gave up 0 bases, with 19 bases separating them. The CDR3 sequence: CASRLLASGLSTDTQYF. Here the CDR3 DNA reads TGTGCCAGCAGGCTTTTGGCGAGCGGCTTAAGCACAGATACGCAGTATTTT. The full variable domain, in which reference TRBV2 and TRBJ2-3 provide the parts outside the CDR3, is EPEVTQTPSHQVTQMGQEVILRCVPISNHLYFYWYRQILGQKVEFLVSFYNNEISEKSEIFDDQFSVERPDGSNFTLKIRSTKLEDSAMYFCASRLLASGLSTDTQYFGPGTRLTVL.

The V call is TRBV5-4, the J call TRBJ2-5; D unclear. The CDR3 sequence is 16 residues long. The germline V gene encodes CDR1 SGHNT and CDR2 YYREEE (reference sequence). V shed 1 base and J shed 2 bases, with 15 bases lying between them. Written as DNA, the CDR3 is TGTGCCAGCAGCTTGTCTCCCGATCATTCACAAGAGACCCAGTACTTC. Translation: CASSLSPDHSQETQYF.

This rearrangement joins TRBV5-1 to TRBJ2-3, with 8 bases fitting TRBD2. Germline CDR1 and CDR2: SGHRS and YFSETQ. This CDR3 comprises 14 residues. V lost 5 bases to trimming and J lost 0 bases; unmatched junction nucleotides: 2. The chain's CDR3 is CASRRGASTDTQYF. The DNA for the CDR3 is TGCGCCAGCAGGCGGGGGGCCAGCACAGATACGCAGTATTTT.

The V and J genes are TRBV7-6 and TRBJ2-5; D uncertain. The CDR3 extends over 12 amino acids. Germline CDR1 reads SGHVS; CDR2 reads FNYEAQ. Trimming removed 1 base at V and 7 bases at J, with 7 bases between. The CDR3 sequence is CASSLDSVTQYF. As DNA, the CDR3 is TGTGCCAGCAGCTTAGATTCGGTGACCCAGTACTTC. The variable domain in full, completed from reference TRBV7-6 and TRBJ2-5, reads GAGVSQSPRYKVTKRGQDVALRCDPISGHVSLYWYRQALGQGPEFLTYFNYEAQQDKSGLPNDRFSAERPEGSISTLTIQRTEQRDSAMYRCASSLDSVTQYFGPGTRLLVL.

The V gene is TRBV7-2, the J gene TRBJ2-5, with 10 bases matching TRBD1. CDR1 SGHTA and CDR2 FQGNSA come from the germline V gene. The J segment lost 5 bases and the V segment lost 5 bases, leaving 8 bases of the junction unmatched. The CDR3 length is 15 residues. Here the CDR3 DNA reads TGTGCCAGCAGCCCAGGGACAGGGGTTTATGAGACCCAGTACTTC. Its protein product is CASSPGTGVYETQYF.

The CDR3 DNA follows: TGTGCCAGCTCCATCGGGGCAACTAATGAAAAACTGTTTTTT. This gives the protein CASSIGATNEKLFF. The V call is TRBV18, the J call TRBJ1-4; no clear D. The ends were cut back, 6 bases at V and 0 bases at J, with 8 bases in the middle. The V gene's germline CDR1 is KGHSH and CDR2 LQKENI. The CDR3 loop spans 14 amino acids.

This chain links TRBV5-8 with TRBJ2-3, with D hard to call. Trimming removed 2 bases from V and 4 bases from J, with 11 bases in between. Germline V CDR1 and CDR2: SGHTS, YDEGEE. The CDR3 is made up of 14 amino acids. The CDR3 DNA sequence: TGTGCCAGCAGCTTTATAGGTTCGGCAGATACGCAGTATTTT. Translation gives CASSFIGSADTQYF.

This rearrangement joins TRBV29-1 to TRBJ2-5; D call uncertain. CDR1 and CDR2 from the germline V gene are SQVTM and ANQGSEA. Trimming removed 3 bases at V and 5 bases at J, with 13 bases between. CDR3 length equals 13 residues. The CDR3 nucleotides are TGCAGCGTTGACGCACGGATGAGGGAGACCCAGTACTTC. It specifies CSVDARMRETQYF.

Comments on this clone: Different DNA sequences within this sample yield the same CDR3. The V gene is TRBV6-1, the J gene TRBJ2-7; D call uncertain. Germline V gene lookup returns CDR1 MNHNS and CDR2 SASEGT. The CDR3 spans 13 residues. Deletions cut 3 bases from V and 1 base from J, with 7 bases between. The CDR3 DNA reads TGTGCCAGCAGTGAGATCGTGTCCTACGAGCAGTACTTC. As protein: CASSEIVSYEQYF.